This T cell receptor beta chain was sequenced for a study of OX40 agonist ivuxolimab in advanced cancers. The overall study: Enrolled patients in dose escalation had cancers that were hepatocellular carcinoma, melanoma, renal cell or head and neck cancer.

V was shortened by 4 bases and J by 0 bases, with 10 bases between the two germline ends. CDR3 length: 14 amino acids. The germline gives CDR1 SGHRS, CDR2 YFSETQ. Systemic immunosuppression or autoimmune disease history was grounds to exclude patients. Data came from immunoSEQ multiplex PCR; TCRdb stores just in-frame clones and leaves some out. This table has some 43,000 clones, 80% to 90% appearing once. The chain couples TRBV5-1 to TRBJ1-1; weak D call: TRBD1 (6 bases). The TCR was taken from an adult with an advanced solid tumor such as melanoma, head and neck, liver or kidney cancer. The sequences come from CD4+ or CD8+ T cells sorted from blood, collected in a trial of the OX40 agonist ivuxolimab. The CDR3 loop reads CASSPTGLNTEAFF. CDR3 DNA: TGCGCCAGCAGCCCAACAGGGCTGAACACTGAAGCTTTCTTT. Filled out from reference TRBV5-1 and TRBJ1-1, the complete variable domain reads KAGVTQTPRYLIKTRGQQVTLSCSPISGHRSVSWYQQTPGQGLQFLFEYFSETQRNKGNFPGRFSGRQFSNSRSEMNVSTLELGDSALYLCASSPTGLNTEAFFGQGTRLTVV.